The clone carrying this T cell receptor (beta chain) was observed a handful of times. Antigen: not known. The sample originates from a study of blood T cells in healthy people across ages. Extraction yielded at least 6 micrograms of total RNA per sample. For the second PCR, which ran for about 7 to 12 cycles, a sample-barcoded 5' primer and a J-beta primer mix were used. In TCRdb, the 5' RACE reads were re-called with MiXCR into one record per CDR3 protein. There are roughly 1,500,000 distinct CDR3 sequences in the sample; around two fifths occur only once, and 7% to 9% lies in the top ten. Study-wide findings and caveats: Both higher diversity and more naive CD4+ cells marked long-lived donors when set against aged donors.

This CDR3 comprises 13 residues. V lost 5 bases and J lost 7, with 12 bases in between. The germline V gene encodes CDR1 SEHNR and CDR2 FQNEAQ (reference sequence). This TCR came from a woman between 18 and 29 years old in good health. V is TRBV7-9 and J is TRBJ2-1, with D perhaps matching TRBD2 (5 bases). Sequenced sample: blood. The CDR3 coding sequence is TGTGCCAGCAGCCCCCCCCCGGGAAATGAGCAGTTCTTC. It specifies CASSPPPGNEQFF.